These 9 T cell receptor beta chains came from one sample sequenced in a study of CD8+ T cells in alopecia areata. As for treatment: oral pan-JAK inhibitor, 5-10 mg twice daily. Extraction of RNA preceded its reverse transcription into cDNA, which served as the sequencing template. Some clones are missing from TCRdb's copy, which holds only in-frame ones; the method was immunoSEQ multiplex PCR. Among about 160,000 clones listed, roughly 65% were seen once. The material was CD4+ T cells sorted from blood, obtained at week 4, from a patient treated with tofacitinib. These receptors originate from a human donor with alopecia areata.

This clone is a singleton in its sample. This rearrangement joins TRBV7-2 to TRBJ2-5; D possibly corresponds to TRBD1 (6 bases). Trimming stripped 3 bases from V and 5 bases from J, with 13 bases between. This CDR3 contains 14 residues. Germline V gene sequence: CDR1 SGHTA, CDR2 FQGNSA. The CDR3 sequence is CASSLGASPETQYF. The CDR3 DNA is TGTGCCAGCAGCTTGGGGGCTAGCCCGGAGACCCAGTACTTC. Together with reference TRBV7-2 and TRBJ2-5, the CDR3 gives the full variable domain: GAGVSQSPSNKVTEKGKDVELRCDPISGHTALYWYRQSLGQGLEFLIYFQGNSAPDKSGLPSDRFSAERTGGSVSTLTIQRTQQEDSAVYLCASSLGASPETQYFGPGTRLLVL.

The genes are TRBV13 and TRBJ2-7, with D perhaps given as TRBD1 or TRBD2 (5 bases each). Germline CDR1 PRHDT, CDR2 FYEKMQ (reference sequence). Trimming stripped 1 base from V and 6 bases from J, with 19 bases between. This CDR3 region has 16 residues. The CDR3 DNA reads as TGTGCCAGCAGCTTAGAGGCCGGTCGGGGAAGGGGCGAGCAGTACTTC. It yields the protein CASSLEAGRGRGEQYF.

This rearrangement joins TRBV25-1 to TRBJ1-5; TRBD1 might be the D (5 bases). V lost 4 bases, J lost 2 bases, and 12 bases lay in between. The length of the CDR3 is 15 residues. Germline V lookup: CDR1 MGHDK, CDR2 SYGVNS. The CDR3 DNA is TGTGCCAGCAGTGCAGGGCTCGCAGGCAATCAGCCCCAGCATTTT. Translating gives CASSAGLAGNQPQHF.

In nucleotides, the CDR3 is TGTGCCAGCAGTGAATCGAGGGTCGTAGAGACCCAGTACTTC. Protein: CASSESRVVETQYF. V and J are TRBV25-1 and TRBJ2-5; D is perhaps TRBD2 (5 bases). V dropped 1 base and J dropped 4 bases, with 10 bases sitting between them. Germline assignment: CDR1 MGHDK and CDR2 SYGVNS. CDR3 length: 14 amino acids.

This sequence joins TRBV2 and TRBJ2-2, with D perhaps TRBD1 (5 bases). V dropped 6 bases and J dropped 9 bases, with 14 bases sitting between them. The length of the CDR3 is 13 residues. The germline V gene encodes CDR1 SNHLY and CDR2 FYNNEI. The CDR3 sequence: CASRTDSSWELFF. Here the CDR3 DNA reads TGTGCCAGCAGAACAGACAGCTCCTGGGAGCTGTTTTTT.

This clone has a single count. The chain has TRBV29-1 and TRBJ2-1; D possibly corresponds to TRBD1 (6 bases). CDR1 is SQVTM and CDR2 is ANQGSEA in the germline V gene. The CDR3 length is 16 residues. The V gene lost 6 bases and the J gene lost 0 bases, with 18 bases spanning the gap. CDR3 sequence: CSVEPRQEPSYNEQFF. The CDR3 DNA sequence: TGCAGCGTCGAACCTAGACAGGAACCCTCCTACAATGAGCAGTTCTTC.

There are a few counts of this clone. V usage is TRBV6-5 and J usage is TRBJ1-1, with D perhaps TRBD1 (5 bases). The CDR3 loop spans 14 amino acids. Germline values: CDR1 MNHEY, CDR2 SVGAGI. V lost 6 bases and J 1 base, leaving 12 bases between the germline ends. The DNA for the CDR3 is TGTGCCAGCAGGATACAGGCCTCGAACACTGAAGCTTTCTTT. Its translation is CASRIQASNTEAFF.

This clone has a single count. The CDR3 is CAGGRDRFNSPLHF. CDR3 in DNA: TGTGCCGGGGGGCGGGACAGGTTTAATTCACCCCTCCACTTT. The rearrangement uses TRBV6-5 and TRBJ1-6; TRBD1 agrees at 8 bases. The germline gives CDR1 MNHEY, CDR2 SVGAGI. CDR3 length: 14 residues. Trimming at V came to 11 bases and at J to 6 bases, leaving 9 bases not matched to a gene.

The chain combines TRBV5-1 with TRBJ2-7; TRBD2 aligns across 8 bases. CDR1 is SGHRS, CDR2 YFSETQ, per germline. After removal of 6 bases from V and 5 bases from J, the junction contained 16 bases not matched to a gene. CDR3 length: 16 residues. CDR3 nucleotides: TGCGCCAGCACCCCCGCGGGGGGCAGGGGATTCCACGAGCAGTACTTC. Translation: CASTPAGGRGFHEQYF.